These 7 T cell receptor beta chains were all obtained from the same sample, sequenced in a study of identical twins. TCRdb reprocessed the 5' RACE reads with MiXCR, giving one entry per CDR3 protein. The sample includes under 1 million distinct CDR3 sequences, 9% to 15% of them seen just once. These data also formed part of another study, on yellow fever vaccine responses in identical twins.

The sequenced material came from PBMCs. The origin of the receptors is a woman between 18 and 30 years old in good health.

The V and J genes are TRBV24-1 and TRBJ2-3; perhaps TRBD2 as D (5 bases). CDR3 length: 15 amino acids. The V and J ends lost 4 bases and 5 bases respectively, with 15 bases between them. Germline V gives CDR1 KGHDR, CDR2 SFDVKD. CDR3 in DNA: TGTGCCACCAGTGACCCTCGGGAACGGATAGATACGCAGTATTTT. Amino acids: CATSDPRERIDTQYF.

This chain connects TRBV29-1 to TRBJ2-2, with 7 bases identical to TRBD1. The CDR3 covers 15 residues. CDR1 is SQVTM and CDR2 is ANQGSEA in the germline V gene. V lost 4 bases, J lost 6 bases, and 11 bases stayed unmatched. This CDR3 is CSVVGDRQWAGELFF. The CDR3 nucleotides read TGCAGCGTTGTGGGGGACAGACAATGGGCCGGGGAGCTGTTTTTT.

This clonotype has a handful of counts. The chain combines TRBV7-9 with TRBJ2-3, with 7 bases identical to TRBD2. The CDR3 loop spans 15 amino acids. The germline gives CDR1 SEHNR, CDR2 FQNEAQ (reference sequence). Trimming removed 5 bases from V and 2 bases from J; junction bases left unmatched: 7. CDR3 DNA: TGTGCCAGCAGCACCCCGGGACTATACACAGATACGCAGTATTTT. It encodes CASSTPGLYTDTQYF.

The rearrangement joins TRBV12-5 to TRBJ1-1; D possibly corresponds to TRBD1 (6 bases). The V end lost 0 bases, the J end lost 2 bases, and 19 bases lay between the germline ends. The CDR3 spans 18 residues. The germline V gene encodes CDR1 LGHNT and CDR2 FRNRAP. Here the CDR3 reads CASGLVLGGPGANTEAFF. Here the CDR3 DNA reads TGTGCTAGTGGTTTGGTATTAGGGGGGCCAGGAGCAAACACTGAAGCTTTCTTT.

This clonotype occurred a few times. The junction differs from germline at one of its ends, possibly a read error. V and J are TRBV12-3 or TRBV12-4 and TRBJ1-3; D is uncertain. The CDR3 runs 12 residues. CDR3 sequence reads: CASTPLGDTIYF. CDR3 sequence (DNA): TGTGCCAGCACCCCCCTTGGAGACACCATATATTTT.

Only a few counts were recorded for this clonotype. The chain combines TRBV4-1 with TRBJ1-1, with D perhaps matching TRBD1 (5 bases). The CDR3 sequence is 16 residues long. V lost 0 bases and J 4 bases, leaving 15 bases between the germline ends. Per germline, CDR1 MGHRA and CDR2 YSYEKL. CDR3 DNA sequence: TGCGCCAGCAGCCAAGATCATGGTGCGGGGGTCACTGAAGCTTTCTTT. This sequence encodes CASSQDHGAGVTEAFF.

This CDR3 reads CSVEGPTIWSYNEQFF. CDR3 DNA: TGCAGCGTTGAGGGACCGACGATATGGTCCTACAATGAGCAGTTCTTC. The chain is built from TRBV29-1 and TRBJ2-1; either TRBD1 or TRBD2 may supply D (5 bases each). The V end lost 3 bases, the J end lost 1 base, and 16 bases lay between the germline ends. The CDR3 is 16 residues long. From germline, CDR1 is SQVTM and CDR2 ANQGSEA.